This is a list of T cell receptor delta chains from one sample in a study of gamma-delta chains in newborns, infants, children. TCRdb reprocessed the reads using CATT. The table has 15,000 or so delta-chain clones, 7.3% seen once. The sequencing input was blood. The receptors were sampled from a child who was a newborn, infant or young child, either healthy, febrile or measles-vaccinated (not recorded which). Each CDR3 is given without its conserved first and last residue.

TRDJ2 | TRDV2 | ACDTLGGGYDQKTAQLF
TRDJ3 | TRDV2 | ACDTVSSWDTRQMF
TRDJ3 | TRDV2 | ACDTVGYSSWDTRQMF
TRDJ3 | TRDV2 | ACDTLRTGGYWDTRQMF
TRDJ3 | TRDV2 | ACDDTGGLRSWDTRQMF
TRDJ3 | TRDV2 | ARDTWGIRGSWDTRQMF
TRDJ2 | TRDV2 | ACDALLGGNRKTAQLF
TRDJ1 | TRDV2 | ACDTWGIRDKLI
TRDJ3 | TRDV2 | ACDTLGDTAWDTRQMF
TRDJ2 | TRDV2 | ACDLLGATAQLF
TRDJ1 | TRDV2 | ACDSLGGYTDKLI
TRDJ1 | TRDV1 | ALGETPPSSLGPTDKLI
TRDJ3 | TRDV2 | ACDTWGQDSWDTRQTF
TRDJ3 | TRDV2 | ACDPVLGDTLWDTRQMF
TRDJ3 | TRDV2 | ACDTVGLGDTLWDTRQMF
TRDJ1 | TRDV1 | ALGELGDTDKLI
TRDJ3 | TRDV2 | ACDLLGATLSWDTRQMF
TRDJ3 | TRDV2 | ACDTRRAQSSWDTRQMF
TRDJ3 | TRDV2 | ACGWGVRSWDTRQMF
TRDJ3 | TRDV2 | ACDLLGDTAWDTRQMF
TRDJ2 | TRDV2 | ACDKLGELTAQLF
TRDJ1 | TRDV2 | ACDTVGGCHDKLI
TRDJ3 | TRDV2 | ACDTVEGYYPWDTRQMF
TRDJ3 | TRDV2 | ACDTGELFTGATWDTRQMF
TRDJ3 | TRDV2 | ACDTFLSWDTRQMF